Each of the 5 T cell receptor beta chains below was sequenced from the same sample in a study of low-dose radiotherapy and immunotherapy resistance in tumors. Alpha and beta chains were covered, as first-strand cDNA relied on TRAV- and TRBV-specific primers. Amplification of TCRs used a constant-region primer and V-primer adapter for roughly 21 PCR cycles. TCRdb re-derived calls from the reads in MiXCR, one entry per CDR3 protein. The table has around 13,000 distinct CDR3 sequences, about 74% seen once. These receptors came from a human donor with advanced metastatic prostate, ovarian, gallbladder or colorectal cancer (not recorded which). This table probably holds off-target reads from a library built for another chain.

The chain has TRBV19 and TRBJ1-6; D not resolved. The V end was cut by 7 bases, the J end by 10 bases, with 11 bases between. The CDR3 is 12 amino acids. Germline assignment: CDR1 LNHDA and CDR2 SQIVND (reference sequence). The CDR3: CASTVGYSPLHF. As DNA, the CDR3 is TGTGCCAGTACGGTTGGCTACTCACCCCTCCACTTT.

The V gene is TRBV4-1, the J gene TRBJ2-7, with a possible D match to TRBD2 (6 bases). Germline loops: CDR1 MGHRA, CDR2 YSYEKL. The CDR3 is made up of 15 amino acids. V shed 0 bases and J shed 0 bases, with 9 bases lying between them. CDR3: CASSQERGSSYEQYF. The CDR3 nucleotides read TGCGCCAGCAGCCAAGAACGGGGGAGCTCCTACGAGCAGTACTTC.

V gene TRBV14 combines with J gene TRBJ1-1; D possibly corresponds to TRBD1 (6 bases). V was trimmed by 3 bases and J by 11 bases, leaving 16 bases between them. The CDR3 extends over 13 amino acids. From germline, CDR1 is SGHDN and CDR2 FVKESK. The CDR3: CASSHRGGRGAFF. CDR3 sequence (DNA): TGTGCCAGCAGCCACCGAGGGGGACGAGGGGCTTTCTTT.

V and J are TRBV12-3 or TRBV12-4 and TRBJ2-1; tentative D call: TRBD2 (6 bases). V lost 7 bases to trimming and J lost 8 bases, with 15 bases between them. This CDR3 is 13 amino acids long. The CDR3 nucleotides read TGTGCCAGCAATTTGGGGGGAGGCGATGAGCAGTTCTTC. Its translation is CASNLGGGDEQFF.

DNA of the CDR3: TGCAGTGCCCCCCCGTACGGGGGGCAAGAGACCCAGTACTTC. Its protein product is CSAPPYGGQETQYF. The chain couples TRBV20-1 to TRBJ2-5; 7 bases agree with TRBD2. V shed 6 bases, J shed 2 bases, and the junction held 9 bases outside the gene matches. Germline V lookup: CDR1 DFQATT, CDR2 SNEGSKA (reference sequence). The CDR3 sequence is 14 residues long.